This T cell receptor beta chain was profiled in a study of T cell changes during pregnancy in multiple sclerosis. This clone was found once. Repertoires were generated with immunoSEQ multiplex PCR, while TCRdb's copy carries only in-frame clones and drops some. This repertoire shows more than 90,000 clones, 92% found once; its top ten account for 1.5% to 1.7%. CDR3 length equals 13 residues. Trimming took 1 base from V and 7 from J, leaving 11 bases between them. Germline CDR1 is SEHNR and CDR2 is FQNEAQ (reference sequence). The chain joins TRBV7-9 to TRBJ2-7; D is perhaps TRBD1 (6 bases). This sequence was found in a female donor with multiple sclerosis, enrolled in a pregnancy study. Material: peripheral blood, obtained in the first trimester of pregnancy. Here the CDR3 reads CASSLDRTVEQYF. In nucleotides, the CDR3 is TGTGCCAGCAGCTTAGACCGGACAGTAGAGCAGTACTTC.